The 24 T cell receptor beta chains reported below all come from one sample, sequenced in a study of cytomegalovirus exposure and HLA in healthy donors. Vbeta (60) and Jbeta (13) primers were used in the PCR. Repertoires were generated with immunoSEQ multiplex PCR, while TCRdb's copy carries only in-frame clones and drops some. This sample has under 150,000 clones; 60% to 80% occur once, and the top ten carry approximately 1.2%. Sequencing was performed on PBMCs. These receptors originate from a man in his fifties or sixties in good health and CMV-seronegative.

V gene TRBV30 combines with J gene TRBJ2-3; a possible D gene is TRBD2 (5 bases). V was trimmed by 3 bases and J by 0 bases, leaving 10 bases between them. The germline V gene encodes CDR1 GTSNPN and CDR2 SVGIG (reference sequence). The CDR3 runs to 14 residues. CDR3 loop: CAWRRRGSTDTQYF. Here the CDR3 DNA reads TGTGCCTGGAGGCGCAGAGGGAGCACAGATACGCAGTATTTT.

This clone has a single count. This sample also contains other DNA sequences that code for the same CDR3. The gene calls are TRBV7-9 and TRBJ2-1, with 10 bases aligning to TRBD2. The V gene's germline CDR1 is SEHNR and CDR2 FQNEAQ (reference sequence). Trimming cost V 1 base and J 2 bases; bases outside gene matches: 2. The CDR3 loop spans 16 amino acids. CDR3 DNA: TGTGCCAGCAGCTTAGGGCTAGCGGGAGCCTACAATGAGCAGTTCTTC. This translates into CASSLGLAGAYNEQFF.

This chain links TRBV19 with TRBJ1-1; 8 bases agree with TRBD1. The germline CDR1 and CDR2 sequences are LNHDA and SQIVND (reference sequence). Trimming at V came to 4 bases and at J to 0 bases, leaving 7 bases not matched to a gene. The CDR3 covers 16 residues. CDR3 loop: CASSTPDRGLNTEAFF. CDR3 nucleotide sequence: TGTGCCAGTAGTACCCCAGACAGGGGACTGAACACTGAAGCTTTCTTT. Full variable domain (missing parts from reference TRBV19 and TRBJ1-1): DGGITQSPKYLFRKEGQNVTLSCEQNLNHDAMYWYRQDPGQGLRLIYYSQIVNDFQKGDIAEGYSVSREKKESFPLTVTSAQKNPTAFYLCASSTPDRGLNTEAFFGQGTRLTVV.

This chain joins TRBV28 and TRBJ1-1; 8 bases fit TRBD1. The CDR3 runs 12 residues. Germline V lookup: CDR1 MDHEN, CDR2 SYDVKM. The junction had 6 bases not matched to a gene; V was cut back by 9 bases and J by 6 bases. The CDR3 loop is CASLPGGAEAFF. CDR3 DNA: TGTGCCAGTCTTCCAGGGGGCGCTGAAGCTTTCTTT.

The chain couples TRBV7-2 to TRBJ2-1; weak D call: TRBD2 (6 bases). CDR1 and CDR2 (germline): SGHTA, FQGNSA. The CDR3 consists of 15 residues. Trimming stripped 5 bases from V and 6 bases from J, with 17 bases between. CDR3 sequence reads: CASSVTSRGLNEQFF. The DNA of the CDR3 is TGTGCCAGCAGCGTGACTAGTAGGGGCCTCAATGAGCAGTTCTTC.

The V gene is TRBV5-1, the J gene TRBJ2-3, with TRBD1 matching over 9 bases. Germline V gene sequence: CDR1 SGHRS, CDR2 YFSETQ. V shed 0 bases and J 0 bases; nucleotides not matched to a gene: 2. The CDR3 is 16 residues long. CDR3 nucleotide sequence: TGCGCCAGCAGCTTGGTGGGACAGGGAAGCACAGATACGCAGTATTTT. Protein sequence: CASSLVGQGSTDTQYF.

This chain joins TRBV27 and TRBJ2-1; TRBD1 agrees at 10 bases. Germline V gene data show CDR1 as MNHEY and CDR2 as SMNVEV (reference sequence). This CDR3 spans 15 amino acids. The ends lost 4 bases at V and 0 bases at J; junction bases unmatched: 0. This CDR3 reads CASSWDRGSYNEQFF. CDR3 nucleotides: TGTGCCAGCAGTTGGGACAGGGGCTCCTACAATGAGCAGTTCTTC.

This chain uses TRBV5-6 with TRBJ1-4; D may be TRBD1 (5 bases). Germline V gives CDR1 SGHDT, CDR2 YYEEEE. Trimming took off 1 base at V and 4 bases at J, with 8 bases between the two ends. This CDR3 is built from 14 residues. CDR3 region: CASSLQGNNEKLFF. CDR3 DNA: TGTGCCAGCAGCTTGCAGGGAAATAATGAAAAACTGTTTTTT.

The V gene is TRBV29-1, the J gene TRBJ1-4; the D gene is possibly TRBD1 (5 bases). The V and J ends lost 6 bases and 3 bases respectively, with 11 bases between them. CDR1 and CDR2 from the germline V gene are SQVTM and ANQGSEA. The CDR3 spans 13 residues. The CDR3 DNA reads as TGCAGCGTGGTCCGGGACTCTAATGAAAAACTGTTTTTT. Encoded protein: CSVVRDSNEKLFF.

This rearrangement joins TRBV11-3 to TRBJ2-1; TRBD2 aligns across 13 bases. V lost 1 base, J lost 6 bases, and 6 bases stayed unmatched. Germline CDR1 SGHNT, CDR2 YENEEA. The CDR3 covers 17 residues. The CDR3 loop is CASSLVRGTSGANEQFF. The CDR3 nucleotides read TGTGCCAGCAGCTTAGTGCGGGGGACTAGCGGGGCCAATGAGCAGTTCTTC.

CDR3 sequence reads: CASSLAAYTEAFF. The CDR3 nucleotides are TGTGCCAGCAGTTTGGCTGCATACACTGAAGCTTTCTTT. J is TRBJ1-1 and V is TRBV28; D call uncertain. The germline gives CDR1 MDHEN, CDR2 SYDVKM. The CDR3 runs 13 residues. V was trimmed by 3 bases and J by 3 bases, leaving 8 bases between them.

CDR3: CASTVGGRARDTQYF. The CDR3 nucleotides read TGTGCCAGCACCGTAGGGGGGAGGGCCAGAGATACGCAGTATTTT. The chain employs TRBV7-2 and TRBJ2-3; a weak D match, TRBD2 (7 bases). The V end lost 7 bases, the J end lost 5 bases, and 19 bases lay between the germline ends. The CDR3 is 15 residues long. Looked up from germline, CDR1 is SGHTA and CDR2 is FQGNSA.

This chain joins TRBV10-1 and TRBJ2-1; 16 positions match TRBD2. With 2 bases clipped from V and 5 bases from J, the junction kept 0 bases outside the gene matches. Germline-derived CDR1 and CDR2 are WNHNN and SYGVQD (reference sequence). This CDR3 is 16 amino acids long. The CDR3 reads CASSEGTSGRDNEQFF. The CDR3, as DNA: TGCGCCAGCAGTGAGGGGACTAGCGGGAGGGACAATGAGCAGTTCTTC.

This clone has just one count. This rearrangement joins TRBV6-5 to TRBJ1-5; D gene ambiguous. Trimming left V 9 bases short and J 2 bases short, with 11 bases between. The CDR3 has 13 amino acids. Germline V gives CDR1 MNHEY, CDR2 SVGAGI. The CDR3 region has the DNA TGTGCCAGTAAATTAGGAGGCAATCAGCCCCAGCATTTT. The encoded protein is CASKLGGNQPQHF.

This clone was detected a few times. The rearrangement links TRBV28 to TRBJ2-3; D may be TRBD2 (6 bases). This CDR3 region has 18 residues. V dropped 1 base and J dropped 2 bases, with 19 bases sitting between them. Germline V gene sequence: CDR1 MDHEN, CDR2 SYDVKM. The CDR3 here is CASSLSVRGRTPTDTQYF. In nucleotides, the CDR3 is TGTGCCAGCAGTTTATCAGTACGGGGGAGGACACCCACAGATACGCAGTATTTT.

The V and J genes are TRBV6-6 and TRBJ1-1, with 8 bases lining up with TRBD1. Trimming removed 7 bases from V and 3 bases from J; junction bases left unmatched: 10. The CDR3 runs 15 residues. Germline V gives CDR1 MNHNY, CDR2 SVGAGI (reference sequence). CDR3 residues: CASTETGGRDTEAFF. The DNA for the CDR3 is TGTGCCAGCACCGAAACAGGGGGAAGGGACACTGAAGCTTTCTTT.

The chain uses TRBV13 and TRBJ2-3; the match to TRBD1 covers 8 bases. The germline V gene encodes CDR1 PRHDT and CDR2 FYEKMQ (reference sequence). The CDR3 runs 14 residues. The J segment lost 7 bases and the V segment lost 6 bases, leaving 9 bases of the junction unmatched. The CDR3 nucleotides are TGTGCCAGCAGACGAAACGACAGGGGTAATACGCAGTATTTT. As protein: CASRRNDRGNTQYF.

V usage is TRBV2 and J usage is TRBJ1-4; TRBD1 matches at 8 bases. Germline CDR1 is SNHLY and CDR2 is FYNNEI. The trim removed 4 bases at V and 5 bases at J, leaving 9 bases unmatched. CDR3 length equals 16 residues. The CDR3 nucleotides are TGTGCCAGCAGTGCTGACAGGGGCCATTACAATGAAAAACTGTTTTTT. Its protein product is CASSADRGHYNEKLFF. Combining the CDR3 with reference TRBV2 and TRBJ1-4 gives the whole variable domain EPEVTQTPSHQVTQMGQEVILRCVPISNHLYFYWYRQILGQKVEFLVSFYNNEISEKSEIFDDQFSVERPDGSNFTLKIRSTKLEDSAMYFCASSADRGHYNEKLFFGSGTQLSVL.

The rearrangement links TRBV5-8 to TRBJ1-5, with 7 bases that match TRBD1. This CDR3 has 15 amino acids. V gave up 4 bases and J gave up 4 bases; unmatched junction bases: 8. Germline CDR1 and CDR2: SGHTS and YDEGEE. CDR3 bases: TGTGCCAGCAGCGGAGGGACAGTTTCTAATCAGCCCCAGCATTTT. Translating it yields CASSGGTVSNQPQHF.

The gene calls are TRBV2 and TRBJ2-5; D uncertain. Trimming removed 5 bases at V and 1 base at J, with 2 bases between. Germline CDR1 reads SNHLY; CDR2 reads FYNNEI. The CDR3 contains 11 residues. In nucleotides, the CDR3 is TGTGCCAGCAGTCTCCAAGAGACCCAGTACTTC. Translation gives CASSLQETQYF.

The rearrangement uses TRBV9 and TRBJ2-2, with D tentatively TRBD2 (6 bases). The CDR3 contains 15 residues. V dropped 4 bases and J dropped 0 bases, with 10 bases sitting between them. CDR1 SGDLS and CDR2 YYNGEE come from the germline V gene. Here the CDR3 reads CASSWGDTNTGELFF. The CDR3, as DNA: TGTGCCAGCAGCTGGGGGGATACGAACACCGGGGAGCTGTTTTTT.

This clone has just one count. The chain combines TRBV6-6 with TRBJ2-2; 7 bases fit TRBD2. Trimming cost V 6 bases and J 2 bases; bases outside gene matches: 9. The CDR3 spans 16 residues. Looked up from germline, CDR1 is MNHNY and CDR2 is SVGAGI (reference sequence). This CDR3 reads CASSPGLEGNTGELFF. CDR3 nucleotide sequence: TGTGCCAGCAGCCCCGGACTAGAGGGCAACACCGGGGAGCTGTTTTTT.

The rearrangement uses TRBV5-8 and TRBJ2-1, with D perhaps TRBD1 (5 bases). Germline lookup yields CDR1 SGHTS and CDR2 YDEGEE. The CDR3 covers 15 residues. The V end lost 3 bases, the J end lost 4 bases, and 14 bases lay between the germline ends. In DNA, the CDR3 is TGTGCCAGCAGCTCTGGGTTGACAGTTTACAATGAGCAGTTCTTC. Translating it yields CASSSGLTVYNEQFF.

This clone was detected only once. The chain uses TRBV28 and TRBJ2-7, with D perhaps TRBD1 (5 bases). Trimming left V 8 bases short and J 6 bases short, with 17 bases between. This CDR3 is 13 amino acids long. Germline CDR1 MDHEN, CDR2 SYDVKM. CDR3 sequence (DNA): TGTGCCAGCGGTCAGGGATCTCGCGGCGAGCAGTACTTC. Its translation is CASGQGSRGEQYF.